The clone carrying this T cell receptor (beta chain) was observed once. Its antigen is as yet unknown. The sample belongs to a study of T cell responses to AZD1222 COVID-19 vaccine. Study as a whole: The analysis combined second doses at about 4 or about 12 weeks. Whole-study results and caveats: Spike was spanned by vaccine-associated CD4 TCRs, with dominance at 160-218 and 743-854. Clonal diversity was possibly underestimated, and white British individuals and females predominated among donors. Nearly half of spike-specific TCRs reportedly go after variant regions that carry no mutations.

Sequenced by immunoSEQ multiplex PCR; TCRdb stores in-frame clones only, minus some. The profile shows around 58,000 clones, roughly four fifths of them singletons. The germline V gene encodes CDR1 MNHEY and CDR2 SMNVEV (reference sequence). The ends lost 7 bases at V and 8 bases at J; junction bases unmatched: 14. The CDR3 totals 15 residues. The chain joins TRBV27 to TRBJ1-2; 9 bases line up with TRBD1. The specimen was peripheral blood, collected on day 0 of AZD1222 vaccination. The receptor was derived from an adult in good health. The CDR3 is CASTHSPGQGEGYTF. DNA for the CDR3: TGTGCCAGCACCCATTCACCGGGACAGGGAGAAGGCTACACCTTC.